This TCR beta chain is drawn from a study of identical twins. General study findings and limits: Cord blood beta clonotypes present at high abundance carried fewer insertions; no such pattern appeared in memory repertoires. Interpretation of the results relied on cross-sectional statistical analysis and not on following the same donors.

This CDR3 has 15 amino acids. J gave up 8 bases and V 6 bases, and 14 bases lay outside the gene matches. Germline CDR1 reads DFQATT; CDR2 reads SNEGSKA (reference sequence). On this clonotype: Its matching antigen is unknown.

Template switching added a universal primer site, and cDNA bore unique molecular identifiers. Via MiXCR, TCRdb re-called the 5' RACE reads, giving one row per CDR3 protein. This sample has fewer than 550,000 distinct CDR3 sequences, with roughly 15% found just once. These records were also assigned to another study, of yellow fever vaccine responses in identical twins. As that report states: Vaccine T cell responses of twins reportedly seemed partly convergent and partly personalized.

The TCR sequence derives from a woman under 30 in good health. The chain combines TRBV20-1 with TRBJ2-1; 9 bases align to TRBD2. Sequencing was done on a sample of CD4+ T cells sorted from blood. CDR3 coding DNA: TGCAGTGCACCCCAGACTAGCGGCGGACACTATGAGCAGTTCTTC. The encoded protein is CSAPQTSGGHYEQFF.